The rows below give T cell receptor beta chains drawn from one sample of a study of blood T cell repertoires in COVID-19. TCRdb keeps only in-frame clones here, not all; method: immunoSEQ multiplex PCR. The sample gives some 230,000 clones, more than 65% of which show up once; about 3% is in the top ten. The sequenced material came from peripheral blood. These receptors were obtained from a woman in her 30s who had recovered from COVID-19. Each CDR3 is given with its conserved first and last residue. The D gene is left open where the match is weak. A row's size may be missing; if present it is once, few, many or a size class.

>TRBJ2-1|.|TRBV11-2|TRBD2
TGTGCCAGCAGCTTAGCCGGACTAGCGGGAGAGCCCTACAATGAGCAGTTCTTC
CASSLAGLAGEPYNEQFF
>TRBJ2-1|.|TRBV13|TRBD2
TGTGCCAGCAGCTTACTAGCGGACGTAAATGAGCAGTTCTTC
CASSLLADVNEQFF
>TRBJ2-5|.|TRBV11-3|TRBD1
TGTGCCAGCAGCCCGGACAGGGGGCGCCAAGAGACCCAGTACTTC
CASSPDRGRQETQYF
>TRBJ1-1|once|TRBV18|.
TGTGCCAGCTCACCAAGGAGGTCCTCCACTGAAGCTTTCTTT
CASSPRRSSTEAFF
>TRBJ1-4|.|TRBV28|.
TGTGCCAGCAGTTCGTCCCTAGCGTTGAATGAAAAACTGTTTTTT
CASSSSLALNEKLFF
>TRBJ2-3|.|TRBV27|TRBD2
TGTGCCAGCAGTCCGTGGACTAGCGGGAGGGCCAATACGCAGTATTTT
CASSPWTSGRANTQYF
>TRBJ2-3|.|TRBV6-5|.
TGTGCCAGCAGTTACGGGAGGAGCACAGATACGCAGTATTTT
CASSYGRSTDTQYF
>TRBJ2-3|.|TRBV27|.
TGTGCCAGCGGAACTCCGGGTACGCAGTATTTT
CASGTPGTQYF
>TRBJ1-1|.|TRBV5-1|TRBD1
TGCGCCAGCAGCCCAGGACAGGGTCCTGAAGCTTTCTTT
CASSPGQGPEAFF
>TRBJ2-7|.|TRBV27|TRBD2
TGTGCCAGCAGTTCCCCCCTAACTAGCGGGCCGGCCTACGAGCAGTACTTC
CASSSPLTSGPAYEQYF
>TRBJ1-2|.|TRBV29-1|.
TGCAGCGTTCCCCGGGGGGATTATGAGGGCTACACCTTC
CSVPRGDYEGYTF
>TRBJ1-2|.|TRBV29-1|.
TGCAGCGTTGAAGGGACAGACTATGGCTACACCTTC
CSVEGTDYGYTF
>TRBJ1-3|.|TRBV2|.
TGTGCCAGCAGTGAAGAAGACCCAGGGTTTCTCTCTGGAAACACCATATATTTT
CASSEEDPGFLSGNTIYF
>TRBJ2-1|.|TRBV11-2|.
TGTGCCACTTCGCCCCAGCGCACTGAGCAGTTCTTC
CATSPQRTEQFF
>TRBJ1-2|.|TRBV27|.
TGTGCCAGCAGTTTATCAGGGGGGGACTATGGCTACACCTTC
CASSLSGGDYGYTF
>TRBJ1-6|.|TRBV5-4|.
TGTGCCAGCAGCTTCCAGGATAATTCACCCCTCCACTTT
CASSFQDNSPLHF
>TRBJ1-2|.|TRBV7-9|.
TGTGCCAGCAGCTCAGCCTCCAGGGGTTGGGGCTACACCTTC
CASSSASRGWGYTF
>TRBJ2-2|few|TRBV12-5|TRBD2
TGTGCTAGTGGGGGACTAGCGTTACCGGGGGAGCTGTTTTTT
CASGGLALPGELFF
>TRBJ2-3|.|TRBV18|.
TGTGCCAGCTCACCAGCGGGAGATACGCAGTATTTT
CASSPAGDTQYF
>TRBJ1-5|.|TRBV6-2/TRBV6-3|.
TGTGCCAGCAGTTACGGGGCAGCTCAGCCCCAGCATTTT
CASSYGAAQPQHF
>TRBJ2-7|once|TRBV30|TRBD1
TGTGCCTGGAAAGCAGGGGGCCCCTACGAGCAGTACTTC
CAWKAGGPYEQYF
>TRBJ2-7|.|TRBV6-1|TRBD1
TGTGCCAGCAGTGAAGAGGAAGGGGGACAGGGATTCTCCTACGAGCAGTACTTC
CASSEEEGGQGFSYEQYF
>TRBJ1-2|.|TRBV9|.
TGTGCCAGCAGCGGTAGGGGAGGGGTGGACTATGGCTACACCTTC
CASSGRGGVDYGYTF
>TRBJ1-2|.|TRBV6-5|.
TGTGCCAGCAGTCCGGGGAGCAGGGGCGGCTACACCTTC
CASSPGSRGGYTF
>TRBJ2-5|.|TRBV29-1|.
TGCAGCGTTGAGCGGATTGGAGAGACCCAGTACTTC
CSVERIGETQYF
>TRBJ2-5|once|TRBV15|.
TGTGCCACCAGCAGAGATCAGGGTGGGGAGACCCAGTACTTC
CATSRDQGGETQYF
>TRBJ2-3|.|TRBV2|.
TGTGCCAGCAGTACAGGGGGGGGAGCAGATACGCAGTATTTT
CASSTGGGADTQYF
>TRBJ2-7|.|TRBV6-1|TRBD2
TGTGCCAGCAGTGAAACCGTTAGCGGGAGCTCCTACGAGCAGTACTTC
CASSETVSGSSYEQYF
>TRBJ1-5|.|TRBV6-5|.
TGTGCCAGCACCTTAGACAGGATCGGCAATCAGCCCCAGCATTTT
CASTLDRIGNQPQHF
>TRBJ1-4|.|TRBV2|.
TGTGCCAGCAGTGTGGGGCCAGGTCGGAATGAAAAACTGTTTTTT
CASSVGPGRNEKLFF
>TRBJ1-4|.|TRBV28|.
TGTGCCAGCAGTTCTAAACGGGGGGCTAATGAAAAACTGTTTTTT
CASSSKRGANEKLFF
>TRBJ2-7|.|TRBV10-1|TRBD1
TGCGCCAGCAGTGAGGGACAGGGGGCCTACGAGCAGTACTTC
CASSEGQGAYEQYF
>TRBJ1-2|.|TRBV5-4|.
TGTGCCAGCAGCTTTACGGGGGATAACTATGGCTACACCTTC
CASSFTGDNYGYTF
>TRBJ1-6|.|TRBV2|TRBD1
TGTGCCAGCAGTGAGGACAGGGGCTGGTATAATTCACCCCTCCACTTT
CASSEDRGWYNSPLHF
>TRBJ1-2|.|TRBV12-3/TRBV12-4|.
TGTGCCAGCAGTTTCGGCGGCTTCTATGGCTACACCTTC
CASSFGGFYGYTF
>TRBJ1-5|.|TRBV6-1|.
TGTGCCAGCAGTGAACCTTCGGGTTATAGCAATCAGCCCCAGCATTTT
CASSEPSGYSNQPQHF
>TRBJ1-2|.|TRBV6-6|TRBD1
TGTGCCAGCAGTTACCCTCCAACAGGGGGTATCTATGGCTACACCTTC
CASSYPPTGGIYGYTF
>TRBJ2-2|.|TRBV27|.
TGTGCCAGCAGCCACGGTAACACCGGGGAGCTGTTTTTT
CASSHGNTGELFF
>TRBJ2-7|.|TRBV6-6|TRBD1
TGTGCCAGCAGTTACTCGACCGGGACAGGGGGCGACGAGCAGTACTTC
CASSYSTGTGGDEQYF
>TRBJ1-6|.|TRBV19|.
TGTGCCAGTAATGCAGGTGCCTATAATTCACCCCTCCACTTT
CASNAGAYNSPLHF